The sequence of this T cell receptor beta chain was determined in a study of CD8 T cells in ankylosing spondylitis. General study points: The study identified a TCR beta motif of several highly homologous variants that appeared characteristic of ankylosing spondylitis blood. The clones that were linked to disease were reported to be significantly enriched in matched synovial fluid samples from ankylosing spondylitis patients.

MiXCR, applied by TCRdb to the 5' RACE reads, yields one record per CDR3 protein. Here the sample spans 700,000 to 1,000,000 distinct CDR3 sequences, 12% being singletons. V was cut by 6 bases and J by 1 base, with 15 bases left in between. Germline V CDR1 and CDR2: DFQATT, SNEGSKA (reference sequence). The CDR3 contains 14 residues. For this clonotype: The antigen is undetermined.

This TCR derives from a male donor with ankylosing spondylitis. The sample consisted of blood, either unsorted or a sorted T cell fraction (not recorded which). The chain links TRBV20-1 to TRBJ1-1; D gene unclear. For the CDR3, the DNA is TGCAGTGCACCCCGGGGAGGGAGGAACACTGAAGCTTTCTTT. It encodes CSAPRGGRNTEAFF.